A selection of T cell receptor beta chains follows, all from one sample in a study of blood T cell repertoires in COVID-19. The repertoire was sequenced with immunoSEQ multiplex PCR; TCRdb's copy has only in-frame clones and lacks some. The sample includes over 150,000 clones, 84% of them seen just once. Input material: peripheral blood. All receptors derive from a human donor in a cohort sampled during active COVID-19. CDR3s include the opening cysteine and the closing phenylalanine or tryptophan. The D gene is left open where the match is weak. A row's size may be missing; if present it is once, few, many or a size class.

D gene	J gene	CDR3 length	V gene	clone size	CDR3 DNA	CDR3 protein
.	TRBJ2-3	14	TRBV10-2	.	TGCGCCAGCAGTGAACTGGGGAGGAGGGATACGCAGTATTTT	CASSELGRRDTQYF
.	TRBJ2-7	14	TRBV5-8	.	TGTGCCAGCAGCTTAGAGGGCTTCTCCTACGAGCAGTACTTC	CASSLEGFSYEQYF
TRBD2	TRBJ2-2	16	TRBV19	.	TGTGCCACAGGGGAACTTGGACTAGCGGGAGCCGGGGAGCTGTTTTTT	CATGELGLAGAGELFF
.	TRBJ2-5	12	TRBV3-1/TRBV3-2	.	TGTGCCAGCAGCCTTACTCGGGAGACCCAGTACTTC	CASSLTRETQYF
TRBD2	TRBJ2-7	14	TRBV5-4	.	TGTGCCAGCAGCAGCGGGACTAGCACCTCCGAGCAGTACTTC	CASSSGTSTSEQYF
TRBD1	TRBJ1-2	15	TRBV28	.	TGTGCCAGCAGTTTATTGGGGACAGGGCCCTATGGCTACACCTTC	CASSLLGTGPYGYTF
TRBD2	TRBJ2-5	16	TRBV7-2	.	TGTGCCAGCAGCTTAGTAGGTGCGGGGGGGGTGGAGACCCAGTACTTC	CASSLVGAGGVETQYF
.	TRBJ1-1	14	TRBV6-6	.	TGTGCCAGCAGTTACAAAGGGGTGGGCACTGAAGCTTTCTTT	CASSYKGVGTEAFF
TRBD1	TRBJ2-7	16	TRBV27	.	TGTGCCAGCAGTCAGAGAACAGGGGTTAGGGGCTACGAGCAGTACTTC	CASSQRTGVRGYEQYF
.	TRBJ2-7	14	TRBV24-1	.	TGTGCCACCAGTGATTCTGGCATGACTGGCGAGCAGTACTTC	CATSDSGMTGEQYF
TRBD2	TRBJ2-7	13	TRBV29-1	.	TGCAGCGCCGGGGGGGCAGGGGTCTACGAGCAGTACTTC	CSAGGAGVYEQYF
.	TRBJ2-4	17	TRBV6-7	.	TGTGCCAGCAGTTACTCAATGGGCCTAACTTACAAAAACATTCAGTACTTC	CASSYSMGLTYKNIQYF
.	TRBJ2-1	15	TRBV19	.	TGTGCCAGTAGCCTAGCGCTCCTCTCCTACAATGAGCAGTTCTTC	CASSLALLSYNEQFF
TRBD1	TRBJ2-1	17	TRBV7-8	few	TGTGCCAGCAGCTTGGGGACAGGGGTATCTACCTACAATGAGCAGTTCTTC	CASSLGTGVSTYNEQFF
.	TRBJ1-2	16	TRBV2	.	TGTGCCAGCAGTGATTTCCTACCTATATCTAACTATGGCTACACCTTC	CASSDFLPISNYGYTF
.	TRBJ2-3	14	TRBV25-1	.	TGTGCCAGCAGTCGGGGAGCGGGCTCAGATACGCAGTATTTT	CASSRGAGSDTQYF
.	TRBJ1-6	14	TRBV5-1	.	TGCGCCAGCAGCCGGGACTGGGAGAATTCACCCCTCCACTTT	CASSRDWENSPLHF
TRBD1	TRBJ1-4	15	TRBV4-1	.	TGCGCCAGCAGCCAACGACAGGGGAGAGATGAAAAACTGTTTTTT	CASSQRQGRDEKLFF
.	TRBJ2-7	14	TRBV27	.	TGTGCCAGCAGTTTATCACCAGGGCGAGGCGAGCAGTACTTC	CASSLSPGRGEQYF
.	TRBJ2-5	15	TRBV9	.	TGTGCCAGCAGTAGAGGAGGACTAGGGGGGGAGACCCAGTACTTC	CASSRGGLGGETQYF